The clone carrying this T cell receptor beta chain was seen at least ten times. The antigen is undetermined. This sample is drawn from a study of Graves' ophthalmopathy and Graves' hyperthyroidism. Clinical symptoms, serum thyroxine, TRAb, thyroid ultrasound and orbital computed tomography determined diagnosis. The PBMC fraction was derived from 9.5 to 10 ml of fresh peripheral blood. The study's findings and limits: Predictions made by the model for ophthalmopathy progression reached approximately 71% sensitivity and about 72% specificity.

V lost 6 bases and J lost 8; bases outside the gene matches: 3. This CDR3 has 12 residues. Germline V gene data show CDR1 as LGHNA and CDR2 as YSLEER. Amplification of the TCR beta CDR3 regions used RNA transcripts (as template). Following a first-round RT-PCR that used HTBI primers, a second-round multiplex PCR was carried out. TCRdb analysed the multiplex PCR reads with MiXCR anew, one entry per CDR3 protein. The sample includes about 400,000 distinct CDR3 sequences, around a fifth of them seen just once. The source of this sequence is a woman aged 18 to 35 with stable Graves' hyperthyroidism. The sequencing sample was made of peripheral blood. The chain combines TRBV4-3 with TRBJ1-2; 10 bases line up with TRBD1. CDR3 protein: CASRGTGVGYTF. In nucleotides, the CDR3 is TGCGCCAGCAGAGGGACAGGGGTCGGCTACACCTTC.